There are many counts of the clone carrying this TCR beta chain. As yet, its antigen is unknown. Each TCR beta library was made by quantitative 5'-RACE that incorporated molecular barcodes. A single record per CDR3 protein comes from TCRdb applying MiXCR to the 5' RACE reads. The sample contains hundreds of thousands of distinct CDR3 sequences, less than 25% of which appear only once. The record originates from a study of CD8 T cells in ankylosing spondylitis. CDR3 length: 15 residues. CDR1 and CDR2 (germline): MDHEN, SYDVKM. The V end was cut by 6 bases, the J end by 1 base, with 13 bases between. Whole-study findings and limits: Seemingly distinctive of ankylosing spondylitis blood was a TCR beta motif formed by eight highly homologous variants.

This clonotype was sampled from a female donor with ankylosing spondylitis or in good health (not recorded which). The chain uses TRBV28 and TRBJ1-5, with D tentatively TRBD1 (6 bases). Specimen: blood, either unsorted or a sorted T cell fraction (not recorded which). The CDR3 DNA reads TGTGCCAGCAGGCTACCTACAGGGAGCAATCAGCCCCAGCATTTT. Translation gives CASRLPTGSNQPQHF. The full variable domain, its missing parts supplied by reference TRBV28 and TRBJ1-5, is DVKVTQSSRYLVKRTGEKVFLECVQDMDHENMFWYRQDPGLGLRLIYFSYDVKMKEKGDIPEGYSVSREKKERFSLILESASTNQTSMYLCASRLPTGSNQPQHFGDGTRLSIL.